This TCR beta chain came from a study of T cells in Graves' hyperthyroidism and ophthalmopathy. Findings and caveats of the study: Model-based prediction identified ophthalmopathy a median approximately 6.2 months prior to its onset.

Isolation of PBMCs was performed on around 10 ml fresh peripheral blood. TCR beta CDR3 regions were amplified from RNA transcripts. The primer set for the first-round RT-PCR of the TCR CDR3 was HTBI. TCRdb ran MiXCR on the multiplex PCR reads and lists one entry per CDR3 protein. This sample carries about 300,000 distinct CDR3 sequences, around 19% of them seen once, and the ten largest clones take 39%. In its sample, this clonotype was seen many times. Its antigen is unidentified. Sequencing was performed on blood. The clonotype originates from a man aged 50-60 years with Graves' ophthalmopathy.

CDR3 in amino acids: CASSWRGYNEKLFF. Written as DNA, the CDR3 is TGTGCCAGCAGTTGGAGGGGATACAATGAAAAACTGTTTTTT. The rearrangement links TRBV12-3 or TRBV12-4 to TRBJ1-4; D is possibly TRBD1 (5 bases). This CDR3 has 14 residues. The V end lost 4 bases, the J end lost 5 bases, and 11 bases lay between the germline ends.